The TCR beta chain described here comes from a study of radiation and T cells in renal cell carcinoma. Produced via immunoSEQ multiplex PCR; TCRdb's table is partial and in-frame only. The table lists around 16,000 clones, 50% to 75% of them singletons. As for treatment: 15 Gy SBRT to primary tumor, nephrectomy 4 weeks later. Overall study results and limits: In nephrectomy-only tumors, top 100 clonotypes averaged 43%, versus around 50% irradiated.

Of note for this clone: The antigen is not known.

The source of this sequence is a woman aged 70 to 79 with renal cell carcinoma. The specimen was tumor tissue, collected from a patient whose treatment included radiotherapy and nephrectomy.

Here the CDR3 DNA reads TGTGCCAGCAGTCCCCTTGGGGGGTGGGGCTACACCTTC. This sequence encodes CASSPLGGWGYTF. J is TRBJ1-2 and V is TRBV27, with a tentative D call TRBD1 (5 bases). CDR3 length: 13 amino acids. With 5 bases removed from V and 8 bases from J, the gap between germline ends came to 15 bases. CDR1 is MNHEY and CDR2 is SMNVEV in the germline V gene (reference sequence).